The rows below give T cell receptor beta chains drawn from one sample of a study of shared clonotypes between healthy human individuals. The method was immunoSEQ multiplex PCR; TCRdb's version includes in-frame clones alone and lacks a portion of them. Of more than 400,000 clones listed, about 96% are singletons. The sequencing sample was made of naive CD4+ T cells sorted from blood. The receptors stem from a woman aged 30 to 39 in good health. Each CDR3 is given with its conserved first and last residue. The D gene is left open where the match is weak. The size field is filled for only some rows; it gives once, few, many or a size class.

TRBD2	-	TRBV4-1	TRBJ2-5	TGCGCCAGCAGCCGATTGGGGCTAGCGGGGGTATCGTACCAAGAGACCCAGTACTTC	CASSRLGLAGVSYQETQYF
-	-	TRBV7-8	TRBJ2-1	TGTGCCAGCAGCTTAGTCAATGAGCAGTTCTTC	CASSLVNEQFF
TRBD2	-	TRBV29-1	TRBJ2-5	TGCAGCGTTGATCCTAGCTGGACTAGCGGCCAAGAGACCCAGTACTTC	CSVDPSWTSGQETQYF
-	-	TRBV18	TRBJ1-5	TGTGCCAGCTCACCCGACACTTACGATCAGCCCCAGCATTTT	CASSPDTYDQPQHF
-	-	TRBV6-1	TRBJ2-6	TGTGCCAGCAGTGTTGGCCATGCACAAAGTCGGGCCAACGTCCTGACTTTC	CASSVGHAQSRANVLTF
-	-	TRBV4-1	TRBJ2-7	TGCGCCAGCAGCCAAGTTTATGGCGGGTCCCCCTACGAGCAGTACTTC	CASSQVYGGSPYEQYF
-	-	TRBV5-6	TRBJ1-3	TGTGCCAGCAGCTTGGGACTCGGGCTCTCTGGAAACACCATATATTTT	CASSLGLGLSGNTIYF
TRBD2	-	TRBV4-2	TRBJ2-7	TGTGCCAGCAGCCAAGAGTACTCTAGCGGGCTCTACGAGCAGTACTTC	CASSQEYSSGLYEQYF
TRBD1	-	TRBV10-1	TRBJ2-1	TGCGCCAGCACCTCTTCGGACAGGGGGGAACGCAATGAGCAGTTCTTC	CASTSSDRGERNEQFF
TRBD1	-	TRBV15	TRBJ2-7	TGTGCCACCAGCAGGGACTTGACAGGGACGAAGTACTTC	CATSRDLTGTKYF
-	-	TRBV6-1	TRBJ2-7	TGTGCCAGCAGTGCGGAGGCGCTGGGCTCCTACGAGCAGTACTTC	CASSAEALGSYEQYF
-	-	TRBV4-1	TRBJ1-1	TGCGCCAGCAGCCAAGTGCGAGGGGTCACTGAAGCTTTCTTT	CASSQVRGVTEAFF
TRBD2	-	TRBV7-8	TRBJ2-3	TGTGCCAGCAGCAGACGACTAGCGGGGTTCACAGATACGCAGTATTTT	CASSRRLAGFTDTQYF
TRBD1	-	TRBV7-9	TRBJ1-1	TGTGCCAGCAGCGTATACACAGGGGGCACTGAAGCTTTCTTT	CASSVYTGGTEAFF
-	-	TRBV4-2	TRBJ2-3	TGTGCCAGCAGCCGCACGGGAACAGCCCTCACAGATACGCAGTATTTT	CASSRTGTALTDTQYF
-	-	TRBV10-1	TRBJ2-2	TGCGCCAGCAGTGAGACTCGTGGGGGGCCCGGGGAGCTGTTTTTT	CASSETRGGPGELFF
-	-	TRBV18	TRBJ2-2	TGTGCCAGCTCACCAAGGGGGAGCCCTGACAACACCGGGGAGCTGTTTTTT	CASSPRGSPDNTGELFF
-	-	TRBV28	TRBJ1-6	TGTGCCAGCAGTTTAGGAGGGATGGAATCACCCCTCCACTTT	CASSLGGMESPLHF
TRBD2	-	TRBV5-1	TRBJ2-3	TGCGCCAGCAGCTTGGGAGTTAGCGGGAGGGAAGATACGCAGTATTTT	CASSLGVSGREDTQYF
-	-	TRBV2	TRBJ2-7	TGTGCCAGCAGTCAACTACTCATGAGGGGGCTAGCGGGTTTCCCCTCCTACGAGCAGTACTTC	CASSQLLMRGLAGFPSYEQYF
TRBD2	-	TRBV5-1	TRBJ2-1	TGCGCCAGCAGCTTGGGTACGGGAGGTGTGGGAAATGAGCAGTTCTTC	CASSLGTGGVGNEQFF
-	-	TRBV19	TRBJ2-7	TGTGCCAGTAGTATAACCGGGAGTGGTCCCTACGAGCAGTACTTC	CASSITGSGPYEQYF
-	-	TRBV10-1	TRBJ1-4	TGCGCCAGCAGTATGGGGGCGGCTAATGAAAAACTGTTTTTT	CASSMGAANEKLFF
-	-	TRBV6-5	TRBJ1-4	TGTGCCAGCAGATCATGGTCGCCCGAAGAAAAACTGTTTTTT	CASRSWSPEEKLFF
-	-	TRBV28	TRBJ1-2	TGTGCCAGCAGTTTTGTGGGGGAAAGCTATGGCTACACCTTC	CASSFVGESYGYTF
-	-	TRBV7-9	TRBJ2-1	TGTGCCAGCAGTTATACTAGATACAATGAGCAGTTCTTC	CASSYTRYNEQFF
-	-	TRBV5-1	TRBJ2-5	TGCGCCAGCAGCCGTCAGACAGGAGAGACCCAGTACTTC	CASSRQTGETQYF
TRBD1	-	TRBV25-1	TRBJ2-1	TGTGCCAGCAGTGAGGGACAGAAACACAATGAGCAGTTCTTC	CASSEGQKHNEQFF
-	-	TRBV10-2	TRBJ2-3	TGCGCCAGCAGGGCCAACACCGAGGCAGATACGCAGTATTTT	CASRANTEADTQYF
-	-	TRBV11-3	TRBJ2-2	TGTGCCAGCAGCTTTGGGACAACTGGCACCGGGGAGCTGTTTTTT	CASSFGTTGTGELFF
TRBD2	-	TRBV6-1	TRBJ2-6	TGTGCCAGCAACTACGGACTAGCTGGGGCCAACGTCCTGACTTTC	CASNYGLAGANVLTF
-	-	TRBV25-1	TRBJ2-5	TGTGCCAGCAGTGAAGGTGCGGGGACAGCGATAGAAGAGACCCAGTACTTC	CASSEGAGTAIEETQYF
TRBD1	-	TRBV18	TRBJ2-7	TGTGCCAGCTCAACAGCGACAGGGTGGGAGCAGTACTTC	CASSTATGWEQYF
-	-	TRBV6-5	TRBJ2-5	TGTGCCAGCAGTTACTCGGGACACCGAAGGGAGACCCAGTACTTC	CASSYSGHRRETQYF
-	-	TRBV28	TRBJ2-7	TGTGCCAGCAGTTCGACAGGCTCAACCTACGAGCAGTACTTC	CASSSTGSTYEQYF
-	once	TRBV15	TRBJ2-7	TGTGCCACCAGCAGCAGACCCCCGTGGACAGCCGGATACGAGCAGTACTTC	CATSSRPPWTAGYEQYF
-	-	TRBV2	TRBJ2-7	TGTGCCAGCAGTGTATGGGTCCACGAGCAGTACTTC	CASSVWVHEQYF
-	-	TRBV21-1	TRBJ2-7	TGTGCCAGCAGCAAAGGAGACAGAGACTACGAGCAGTACTTC	CASSKGDRDYEQYF
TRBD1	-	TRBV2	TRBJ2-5	TGTGCCAGCAGGAGGGGGCAGGGGGAGACCCAGTACTTC	CASRRGQGETQYF
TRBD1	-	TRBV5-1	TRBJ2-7	TGCGCCAGCACCCGGGGGCCAGGGGGCGCATTAACTTCCTACGAGCAGTACTTC	CASTRGPGGALTSYEQYF